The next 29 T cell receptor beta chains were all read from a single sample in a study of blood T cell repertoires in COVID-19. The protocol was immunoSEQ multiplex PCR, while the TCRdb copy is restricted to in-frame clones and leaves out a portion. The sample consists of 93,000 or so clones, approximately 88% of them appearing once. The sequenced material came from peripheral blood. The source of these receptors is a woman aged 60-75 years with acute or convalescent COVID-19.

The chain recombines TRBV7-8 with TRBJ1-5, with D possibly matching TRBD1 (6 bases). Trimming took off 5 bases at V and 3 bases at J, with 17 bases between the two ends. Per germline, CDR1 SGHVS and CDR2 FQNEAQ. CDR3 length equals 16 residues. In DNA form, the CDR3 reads TGTGCCAGCAGCCAAGGACAGAGTCAGTTCAATCAGCCCCAGCATTTT. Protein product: CASSQGQSQFNQPQHF.

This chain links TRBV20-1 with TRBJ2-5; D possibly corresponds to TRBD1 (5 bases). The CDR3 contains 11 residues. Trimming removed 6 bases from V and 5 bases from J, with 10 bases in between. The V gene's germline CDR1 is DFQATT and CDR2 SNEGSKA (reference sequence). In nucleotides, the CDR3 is TGCAGTGCCAGGGTGGGGGAGACCCAGTACTTC. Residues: CSARVGETQYF.

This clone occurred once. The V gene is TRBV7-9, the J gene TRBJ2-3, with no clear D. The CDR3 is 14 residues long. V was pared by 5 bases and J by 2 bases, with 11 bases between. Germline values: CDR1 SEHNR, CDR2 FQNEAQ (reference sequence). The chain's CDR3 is CASSHDTSTDTQYF. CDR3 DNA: TGTGCCAGCAGCCACGACACCTCCACAGATACGCAGTATTTT.

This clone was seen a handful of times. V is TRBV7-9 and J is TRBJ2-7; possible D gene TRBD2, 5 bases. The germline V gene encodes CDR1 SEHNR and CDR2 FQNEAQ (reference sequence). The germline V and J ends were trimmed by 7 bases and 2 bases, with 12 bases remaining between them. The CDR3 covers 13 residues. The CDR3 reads CASTAGITYEQYF. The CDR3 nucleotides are TGTGCCAGCACCGCCGGGATTACCTACGAGCAGTACTTC. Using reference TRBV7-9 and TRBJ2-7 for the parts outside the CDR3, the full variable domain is DTGVSQNPRHKITKRGQNVTFRCDPISEHNRLYWYRQTLGQGPEFLTYFQNEAQLEKSRLLSDRFSAERPKGSFSTLEIQRTEQGDSAMYLCASTAGITYEQYFGPGTRLTVT.

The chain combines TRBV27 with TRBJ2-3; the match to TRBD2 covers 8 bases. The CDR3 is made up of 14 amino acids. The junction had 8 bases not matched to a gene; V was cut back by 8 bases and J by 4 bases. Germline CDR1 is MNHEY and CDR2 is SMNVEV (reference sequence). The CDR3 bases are TGTGCCAGCTCCATCGGGAGGGGCTCAGATACGCAGTATTTT. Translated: CASSIGRGSDTQYF.

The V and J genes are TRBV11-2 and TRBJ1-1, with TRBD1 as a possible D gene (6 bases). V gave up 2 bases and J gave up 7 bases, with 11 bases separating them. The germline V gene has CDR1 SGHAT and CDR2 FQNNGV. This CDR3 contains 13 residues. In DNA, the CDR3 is TGTGCCAGCAGCTTAAAGGGGGAAGGTGAAGCTTTCTTT. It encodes CASSLKGEGEAFF.

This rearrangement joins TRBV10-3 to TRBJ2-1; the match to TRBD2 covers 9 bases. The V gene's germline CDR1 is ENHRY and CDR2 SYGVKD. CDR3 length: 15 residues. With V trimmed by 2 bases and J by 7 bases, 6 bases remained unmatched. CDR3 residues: CAISEKLAGPNEQFF. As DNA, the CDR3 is TGTGCCATCAGTGAGAAACTAGCGGGCCCTAATGAGCAGTTCTTC.

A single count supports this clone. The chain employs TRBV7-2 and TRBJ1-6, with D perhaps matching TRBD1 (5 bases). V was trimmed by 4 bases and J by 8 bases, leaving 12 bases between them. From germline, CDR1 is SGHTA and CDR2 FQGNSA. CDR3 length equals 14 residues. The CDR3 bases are TGTGCCAGCAGCTCCCAGGGTAGAGATTCACCCCTCCACTTT. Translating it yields CASSSQGRDSPLHF.

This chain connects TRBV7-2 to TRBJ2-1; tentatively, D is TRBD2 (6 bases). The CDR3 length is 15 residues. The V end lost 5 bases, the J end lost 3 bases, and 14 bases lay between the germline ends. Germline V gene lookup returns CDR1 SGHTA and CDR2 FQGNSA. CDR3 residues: CASSLGRGGYNEQFF. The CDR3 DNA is TGTGCCAGCAGCCTCGGGCGGGGAGGCTACAATGAGCAGTTCTTC. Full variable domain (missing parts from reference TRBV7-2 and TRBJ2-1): GAGVSQSPSNKVTEKGKDVELRCDPISGHTALYWYRQSLGQGLEFLIYFQGNSAPDKSGLPSDRFSAERTGGSVSTLTIQRTQQEDSAVYLCASSLGRGGYNEQFFGPGTRLTVL.

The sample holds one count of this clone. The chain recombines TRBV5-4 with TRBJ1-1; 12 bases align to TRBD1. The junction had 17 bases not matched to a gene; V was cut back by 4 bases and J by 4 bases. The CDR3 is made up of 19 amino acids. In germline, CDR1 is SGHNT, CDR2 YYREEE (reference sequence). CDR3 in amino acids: CASSPGQGTGGTRRTEAFF. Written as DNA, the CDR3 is TGTGCCAGCAGCCCGGGACAGGGGACAGGGGGCACCAGGCGCACTGAAGCTTTCTTT.

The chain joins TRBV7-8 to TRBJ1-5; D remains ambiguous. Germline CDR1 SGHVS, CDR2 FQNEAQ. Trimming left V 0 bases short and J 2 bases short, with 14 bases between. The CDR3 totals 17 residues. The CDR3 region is CASSLATVVGGNQPQHF. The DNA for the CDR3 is TGTGCCAGCAGCTTAGCTACGGTAGTTGGAGGCAATCAGCCCCAGCATTTT. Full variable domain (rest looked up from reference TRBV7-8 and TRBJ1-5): GAGVSQSPRYKVAKRGQDVALRCDPISGHVSLFWYQQALGQGPEFLTYFQNEAQLDKSGLPSDRFFAERPEGSVSTLKIQRTQQEDSAVYLCASSLATVVGGNQPQHFGDGTRLSIL.

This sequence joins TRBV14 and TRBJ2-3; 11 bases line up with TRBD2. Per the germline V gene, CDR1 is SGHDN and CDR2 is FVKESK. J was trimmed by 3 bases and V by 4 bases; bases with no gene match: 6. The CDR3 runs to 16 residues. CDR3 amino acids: CASSPRLAGITDTQYF. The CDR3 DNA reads TGTGCCAGCAGCCCTCGACTAGCGGGAATAACAGATACGCAGTATTTT.

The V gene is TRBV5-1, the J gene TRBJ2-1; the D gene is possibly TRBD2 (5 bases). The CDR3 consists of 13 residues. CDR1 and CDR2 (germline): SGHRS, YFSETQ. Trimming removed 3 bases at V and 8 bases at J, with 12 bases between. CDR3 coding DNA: TGCGCCAGCAGCTCGGGGTCTGAAGATGAGCAGTTCTTC. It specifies CASSSGSEDEQFF. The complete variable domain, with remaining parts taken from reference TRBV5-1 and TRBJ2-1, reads KAGVTQTPRYLIKTRGQQVTLSCSPISGHRSVSWYQQTPGQGLQFLFEYFSETQRNKGNFPGRFSGRQFSNSRSEMNVSTLELGDSALYLCASSSGSEDEQFFGPGTRLTVL.

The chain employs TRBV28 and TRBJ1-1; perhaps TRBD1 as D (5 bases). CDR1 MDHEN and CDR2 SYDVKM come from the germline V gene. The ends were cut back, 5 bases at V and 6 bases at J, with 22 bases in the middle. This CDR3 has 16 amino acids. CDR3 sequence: CASSQRAGRRGAEAFF. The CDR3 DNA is TGTGCCAGCAGTCAGAGGGCAGGGAGGAGAGGGGCTGAAGCTTTCTTT.

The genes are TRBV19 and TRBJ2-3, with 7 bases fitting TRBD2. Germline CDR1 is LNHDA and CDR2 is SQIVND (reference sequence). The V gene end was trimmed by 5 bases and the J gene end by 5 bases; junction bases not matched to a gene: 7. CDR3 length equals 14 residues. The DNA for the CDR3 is TGTGCCAGTAGTGTAAGCGGGAATGGAGATACGCAGTATTTT. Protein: CASSVSGNGDTQYF. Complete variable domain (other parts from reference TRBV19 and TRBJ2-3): DGGITQSPKYLFRKEGQNVTLSCEQNLNHDAMYWYRQDPGQGLRLIYYSQIVNDFQKGDIAEGYSVSREKKESFPLTVTSAQKNPTAFYLCASSVSGNGDTQYFGPGTRLTVL.

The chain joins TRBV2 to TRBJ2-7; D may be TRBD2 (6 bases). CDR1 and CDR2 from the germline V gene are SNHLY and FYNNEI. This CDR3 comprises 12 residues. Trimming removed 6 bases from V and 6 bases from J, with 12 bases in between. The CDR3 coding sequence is TGTGCCAGCAGCCTTCGGGACTCCGAGCAGTACTTC. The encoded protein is CASSLRDSEQYF.

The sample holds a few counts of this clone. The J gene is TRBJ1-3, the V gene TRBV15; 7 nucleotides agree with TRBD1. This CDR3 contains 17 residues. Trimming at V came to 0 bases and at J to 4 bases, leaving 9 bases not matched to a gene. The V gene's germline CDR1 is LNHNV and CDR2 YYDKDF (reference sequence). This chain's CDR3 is CATSRDHLGTAGNTIYF. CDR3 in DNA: TGTGCCACCAGCAGAGATCACCTCGGGACAGCCGGAAACACCATATATTTT. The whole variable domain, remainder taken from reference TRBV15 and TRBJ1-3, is DAMVIQNPRYQVTQFGKPVTLSCSQTLNHNVMYWYQQKSSQAPKLLFHYYDKDFNNEADTPDNFQSRRPNTSFCFLDIRSPGLGDTAMYLCATSRDHLGTAGNTIYFGEGSWLTVV.

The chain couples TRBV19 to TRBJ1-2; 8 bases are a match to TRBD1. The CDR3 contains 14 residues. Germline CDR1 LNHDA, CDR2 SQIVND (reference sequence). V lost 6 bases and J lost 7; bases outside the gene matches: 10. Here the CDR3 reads CASSPQGARGGYTF. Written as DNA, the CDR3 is TGTGCCAGTAGCCCCCAGGGGGCGCGGGGTGGCTACACCTTC.

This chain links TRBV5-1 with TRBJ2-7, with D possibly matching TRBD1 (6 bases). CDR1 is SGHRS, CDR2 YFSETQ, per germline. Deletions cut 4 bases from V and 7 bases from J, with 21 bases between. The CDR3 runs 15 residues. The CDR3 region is CASSQEGVAYKEQYF. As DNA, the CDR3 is TGCGCCAGCAGCCAAGAGGGGGTTGCCTATAAAGAGCAGTACTTC.

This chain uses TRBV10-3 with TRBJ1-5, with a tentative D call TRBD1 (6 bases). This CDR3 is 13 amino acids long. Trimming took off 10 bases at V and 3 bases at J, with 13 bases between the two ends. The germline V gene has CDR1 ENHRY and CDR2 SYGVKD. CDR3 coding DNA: TGTGCCAGCACACAGGGACCCAATCAGCCCCAGCATTTT. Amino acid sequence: CASTQGPNQPQHF.

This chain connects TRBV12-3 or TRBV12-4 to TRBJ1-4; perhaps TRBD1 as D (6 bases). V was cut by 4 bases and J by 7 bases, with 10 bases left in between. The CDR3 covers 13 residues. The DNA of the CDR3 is TGTGCCAGCAGTTGGGGGGGCAGTGAAAAACTGTTTTTT. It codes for CASSWGGSEKLFF.

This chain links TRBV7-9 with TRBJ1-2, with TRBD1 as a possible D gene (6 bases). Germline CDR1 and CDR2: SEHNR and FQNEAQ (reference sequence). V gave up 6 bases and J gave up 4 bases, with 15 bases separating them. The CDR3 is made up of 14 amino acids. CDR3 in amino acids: CASRPSTGSYGYTF. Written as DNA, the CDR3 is TGTGCCAGCAGACCGAGTACAGGGTCCTATGGCTACACCTTC.

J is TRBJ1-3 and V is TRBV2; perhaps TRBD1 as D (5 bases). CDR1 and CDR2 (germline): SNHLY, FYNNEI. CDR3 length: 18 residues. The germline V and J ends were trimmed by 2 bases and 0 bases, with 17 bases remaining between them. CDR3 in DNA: TGTGCCAGCAGTGAAAGGACACCAAGGGGAATCTCTGGAAACACCATATATTTT. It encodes CASSERTPRGISGNTIYF. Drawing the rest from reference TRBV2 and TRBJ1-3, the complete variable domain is EPEVTQTPSHQVTQMGQEVILRCVPISNHLYFYWYRQILGQKVEFLVSFYNNEISEKSEIFDDQFSVERPDGSNFTLKIRSTKLEDSAMYFCASSERTPRGISGNTIYFGEGSWLTVV.

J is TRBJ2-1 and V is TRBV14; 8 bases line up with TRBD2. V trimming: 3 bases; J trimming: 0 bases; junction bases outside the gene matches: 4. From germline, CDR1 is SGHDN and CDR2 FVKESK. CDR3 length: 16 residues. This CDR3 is CASSHISGSSYNEQFF. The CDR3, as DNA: TGTGCCAGCAGCCATATAAGCGGGAGCTCCTACAATGAGCAGTTCTTC.

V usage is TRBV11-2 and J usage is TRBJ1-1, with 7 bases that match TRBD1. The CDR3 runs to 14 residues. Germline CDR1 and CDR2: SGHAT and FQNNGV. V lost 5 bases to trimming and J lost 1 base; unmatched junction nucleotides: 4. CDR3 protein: CASSANRGNTEAFF. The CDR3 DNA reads TGTGCCAGCAGCGCGAACAGGGGGAACACTGAAGCTTTCTTT.

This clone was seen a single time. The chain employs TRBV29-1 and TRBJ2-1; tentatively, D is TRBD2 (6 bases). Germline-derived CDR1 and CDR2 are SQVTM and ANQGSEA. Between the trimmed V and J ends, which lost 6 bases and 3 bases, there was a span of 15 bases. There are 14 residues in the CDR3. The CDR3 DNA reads TGCAGCGTGGCCCCGGAGGGTTTCTACAATGAGCAGTTCTTC. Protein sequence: CSVAPEGFYNEQFF.

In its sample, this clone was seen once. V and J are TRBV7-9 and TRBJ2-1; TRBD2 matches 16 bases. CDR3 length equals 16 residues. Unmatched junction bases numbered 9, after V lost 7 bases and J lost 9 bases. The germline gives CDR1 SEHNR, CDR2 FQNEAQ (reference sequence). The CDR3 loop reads CASTQGGTSGRVEQFF. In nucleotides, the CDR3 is TGTGCCAGCACCCAGGGCGGGACTAGCGGGAGGGTTGAGCAGTTCTTC.

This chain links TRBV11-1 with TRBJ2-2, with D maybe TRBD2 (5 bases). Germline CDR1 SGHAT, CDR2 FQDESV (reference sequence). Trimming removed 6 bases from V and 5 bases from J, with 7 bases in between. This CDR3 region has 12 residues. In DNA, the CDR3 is TGTGCCAGCAGGGACTTGACCGGGGAGCTGTTTTTT. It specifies CASRDLTGELFF.

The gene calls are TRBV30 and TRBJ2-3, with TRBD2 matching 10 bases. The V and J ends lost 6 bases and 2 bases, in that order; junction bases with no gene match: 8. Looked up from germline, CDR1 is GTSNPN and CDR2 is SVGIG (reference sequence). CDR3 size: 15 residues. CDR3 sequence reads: CACSPGLAPTDTQYF. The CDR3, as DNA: TGTGCCTGTTCTCCGGGACTAGCGCCCACAGATACGCAGTATTTT. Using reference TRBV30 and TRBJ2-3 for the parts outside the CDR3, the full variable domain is SQTIHQWPATLVQPVGSPLSLECTVEGTSNPNLYWYRQAAGRGLQLLFYSVGIGQISSEVPQNLSASRPQDRQFILSSKKLLLSDSGFYLCACSPGLAPTDTQYFGPGTRLTVL.